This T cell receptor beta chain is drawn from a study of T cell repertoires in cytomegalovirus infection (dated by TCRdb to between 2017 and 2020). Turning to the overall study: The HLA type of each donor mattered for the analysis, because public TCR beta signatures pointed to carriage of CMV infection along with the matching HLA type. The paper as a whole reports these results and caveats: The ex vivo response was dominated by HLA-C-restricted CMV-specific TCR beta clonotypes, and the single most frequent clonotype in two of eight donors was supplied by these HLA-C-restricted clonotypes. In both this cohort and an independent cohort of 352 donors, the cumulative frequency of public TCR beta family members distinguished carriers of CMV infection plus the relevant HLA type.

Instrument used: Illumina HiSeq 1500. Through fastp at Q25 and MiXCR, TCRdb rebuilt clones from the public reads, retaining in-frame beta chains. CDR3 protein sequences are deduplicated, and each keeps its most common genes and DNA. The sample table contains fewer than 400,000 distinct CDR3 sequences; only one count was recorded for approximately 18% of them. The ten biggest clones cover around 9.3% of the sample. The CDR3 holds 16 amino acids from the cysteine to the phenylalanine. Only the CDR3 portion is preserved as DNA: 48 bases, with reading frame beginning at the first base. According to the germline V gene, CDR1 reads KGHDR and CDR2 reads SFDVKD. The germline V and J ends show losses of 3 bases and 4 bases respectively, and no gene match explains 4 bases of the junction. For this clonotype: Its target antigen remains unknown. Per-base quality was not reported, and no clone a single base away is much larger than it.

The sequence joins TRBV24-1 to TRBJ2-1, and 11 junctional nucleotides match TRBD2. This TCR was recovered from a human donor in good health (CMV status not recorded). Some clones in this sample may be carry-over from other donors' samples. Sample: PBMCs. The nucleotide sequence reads TGTGCCACCAGTGATACTAGCGGGAGAGGTTACAATGAGCAGTTCTTC. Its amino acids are CATSDTSGRGYNEQFF.